The 6 T cell receptor beta chains presented below share a single source sample, sequenced in a study of identical twins (dated by TCRdb to the mid-2010s). Libraries were built with 5' RACE. Sequencing instrument: Illumina HiSeq 2000. TCRdb applied fastp at Q25 and MiXCR to the public reads, then kept only in-frame beta chains. A single entry per CDR3 protein holds the most common genes and DNA from its merged rows. This sample gives nearly 900,000 distinct CDR3 sequences in total; roughly an eighth of them show up just once. The top ten clonotypes cover around 1.6% of the sample. This sample was also put to use in a study of yellow fever vaccine responses in identical twins.

Sequenced input: PBMCs. These TCRs come from a young woman in good health.

The chain employs TRBV11-3 and TRBJ2-3; 11 nucleotides match TRBD2. The germline V gene encodes CDR1 SGHNT and CDR2 YENEEA. The J segment lost 3 bases and the V segment lost 6 bases, leaving 8 bases of the junction unmatched. The CDR3 is 16 amino acids. The CDR3 is CASSHGLAGVTDTQYF. The CDR3 bases are TGTGCCAGCAGTCACGGACTAGCGGGTGTTACAGATACGCAGTATTTT.

The genes are TRBV2 and TRBJ2-7, with a possible D match to TRBD1 (6 bases). The ends were cut back, 3 bases at V and 0 bases at J, with 12 bases in the middle. Germline loops: CDR1 SNHLY, CDR2 FYNNEI. The CDR3 spans 15 residues. As DNA, the CDR3 is TGTGCCAGCAGTGATCTGGGGGCAAGCTCCTACGAGCAGTACTTC. Its translation is CASSDLGASSYEQYF.

This clonotype was detected a few times. The rearrangement joins TRBV12-3 or TRBV12-4 to TRBJ1-4; D is unclear. The CDR3 contains 15 residues. V was clipped by 5 bases and J by 0 bases, with 10 bases between them. DNA for the CDR3: TGTGCCAGCAGTGGAACTAAAGCAACTAATGAAAAACTGTTTTTT. It specifies CASSGTKATNEKLFF.

This clonotype came up a few times. V is TRBV15 and J is TRBJ2-1; TRBD2 agrees at 12 bases. Trimming took 8 bases from V and 7 from J; bases not matched to a gene: 9. CDR1 and CDR2 (germline): LNHNV, YYDKDF (reference sequence). The CDR3 covers 15 residues. The CDR3 DNA follows: TGTGCCACCTCCCTAGCGGGAGGGCCCAAGAATGAGCAGTTCTTC. It codes for CATSLAGGPKNEQFF.

The rearrangement links TRBV10-3 to TRBJ2-2, with D uncertain. The ends were cut back, 5 bases at V and 2 bases at J, with 15 bases in the middle. Germline CDR1 is ENHRY and CDR2 is SYGVKD. The CDR3 is 16 amino acids. The CDR3 loop reads CAISSQSTQNTGELFF. The CDR3 bases are TGTGCCATCAGTTCCCAATCAACCCAAAACACCGGGGAGCTGTTTTTT.

This clonotype was counted between two and nine times. The genes are TRBV27 and TRBJ1-5; D ambiguous. Trimming pared 1 base from V and 11 bases from J, leaving 12 bases between. CDR1 and CDR2 from the germline V gene are MNHEY and SMNVEV (reference sequence). CDR3 length: 13 amino acids. The CDR3 sequence is CASSLWPGEAQHF. DNA of the CDR3: TGTGCCAGCAGTTTATGGCCGGGTGAGGCCCAGCATTTT.